This T cell receptor (beta chain) was documented in a study of Ad26.COV2.S vaccination and SARS-CoV-2 variants. About the study: The study gave Ad26.COV2.S intramuscularly, once or twice 56 days apart. Study results and caveats: From the TCR breadth and depth analyses, total T cell responses may have been underestimated.

With regard to this clone: Its target is not known.

Generated by immunoSEQ multiplex PCR, the TCRdb table keeps only in-frame clones and is missing some. This table has roughly 500,000 clones, around 88% appearing once. The CDR3 loop spans 15 amino acids. Germline-derived CDR1 and CDR2 are MDHEN and SYDVKM. V was trimmed by 6 bases and J by 1 base, leaving 10 bases between them. Sample treatment: around 19 received Ad26.COV2.S at low or high dose, single or two shots; about 5 received placebo; per-sample allocation not given. Each sample was drawn 63 days after the first injection (of vaccine or placebo). Vaccine was an Ad26 vector expressing Wuhan-strain SARS-CoV-2 spike.

The starting material was peripheral blood, obtained in a trial of Ad26.COV2.S vaccine versus placebo. This sequence was found in a person between 18 and 65 years old who received the Ad26.COV2.S COVID-19 vaccine or a placebo. V usage is TRBV28 and J usage is TRBJ1-6; D gene ambiguous. The CDR3, as DNA: TGTGCCAGCAGCCAAGATCGTTCCTATAATTCACCCCTCCACTTT. Protein product: CASSQDRSYNSPLHF. The full variable domain, with the rest looked up from reference TRBV28 and TRBJ1-6, is DVKVTQSSRYLVKRTGEKVFLECVQDMDHENMFWYRQDPGLGLRLIYFSYDVKMKEKGDIPEGYSVSREKKERFSLILESASTNQTSMYLCASSQDRSYNSPLHFGNGTRLTVT.